The 19 T cell receptor beta chains given below trace back to one sample, sequenced in a study of cytomegalovirus exposure and HLA in healthy donors. The protocol was immunoSEQ multiplex PCR, while the TCRdb copy is restricted to in-frame clones and leaves out a portion. Altogether tens of thousands of clones are present, more than 85% being singletons, with the ten largest covering 0.65% to 0.8%. Sequencing was done on a sample of PBMCs. The origin of the receptors is a man between 18 and 35 years old in good health and CMV-seronegative.

This clone was detected a few times. The CDR3 coding sequence is TGTGCCAGCAGCCAAGAATCCGGGGACAGGGACTACGAGCAGTACTTC. Residues: CASSQESGDRDYEQYF. This chain uses TRBV4-2 with TRBJ2-7; 9 bases line up with TRBD1. Germline CDR1 and CDR2: LGHNA and YNFKEQ. The V and J ends lost 0 bases and 3 bases, in that order; junction bases with no gene match: 6. CDR3 length: 16 residues.

CDR3 nucleotide sequence: TGTGCCAGCAGCTCCACCGGTTTATCCGCTGAAGCTTTCTTT. It encodes CASSSTGLSAEAFF. The chain is built from TRBV11-3 and TRBJ1-1; D is uncertain. CDR1 is SGHNT, CDR2 YENEEA, per germline. Trimming took 4 bases from V and 6 from J, leaving 15 bases between them. The CDR3 contains 14 residues.

This chain joins TRBV6-4 and TRBJ2-7, with TRBD2 matching over 9 bases. The CDR3 covers 14 residues. Germline-derived CDR1 and CDR2 are MRHNA and SNTAGT. Trimming took 2 bases from V and 3 from J; bases not matched to a gene: 2. CDR3 loop: CASSDASGNYEQYF. CDR3 coding DNA: TGTGCCAGCAGTGACGCTAGCGGGAACTACGAGCAGTACTTC.

This clone was observed once. The chain has TRBV7-2 and TRBJ2-3; 11 bases fit TRBD2. The CDR3 consists of 16 residues. Unmatched junction bases numbered 8, after V lost 5 bases and J lost 4 bases. Per germline, CDR1 SGHTA and CDR2 FQGNSA. The CDR3 region is CASSLQTSGGADTQYF. The CDR3, as DNA: TGTGCCAGCAGCCTCCAAACTAGCGGGGGTGCAGATACGCAGTATTTT. The full variable domain, its missing parts supplied by reference TRBV7-2 and TRBJ2-3, is GAGVSQSPSNKVTEKGKDVELRCDPISGHTALYWYRQSLGQGLEFLIYFQGNSAPDKSGLPSDRFSAERTGGSVSTLTIQRTQQEDSAVYLCASSLQTSGGADTQYFGPGTRLTVL.

The chain has TRBV29-1 and TRBJ1-3; D unresolved. The CDR3 has 12 residues. V was clipped by 7 bases and J by 0 bases, with 7 bases between them. Germline V gene sequence: CDR1 SQVTM, CDR2 ANQGSEA. The CDR3 sequence is CSGSFSGNTIYF. Written as DNA, the CDR3 is TGCAGCGGAAGCTTCTCTGGAAACACCATATATTTT.

This chain uses TRBV18 with TRBJ1-1, with D perhaps matching TRBD1 (5 bases). The germline V and J ends were trimmed by 3 bases and 4 bases, with 21 bases remaining between them. The germline gives CDR1 KGHSH, CDR2 LQKENI. The CDR3 contains 17 residues. CDR3 residues: CASSPSRGPQGGTEAFF. CDR3 coding DNA: TGTGCCAGCTCACCGTCGAGGGGCCCCCAGGGAGGCACTGAAGCTTTCTTT.

In its sample, this clone was seen a few times. The chain carries TRBV10-3 and TRBJ2-1; tentatively, D is TRBD1 (6 bases). V lost 8 bases, J lost 2 bases, and 13 bases lay in between. The CDR3 has 14 amino acids. Germline assignment: CDR1 ENHRY and CDR2 SYGVKD. CDR3 amino acids: CAIGIGGAYNEQFF. In nucleotides, the CDR3 is TGTGCCATCGGGATAGGGGGTGCCTACAATGAGCAGTTCTTC.

The chain joins TRBV7-2 to TRBJ2-2; 8 positions match TRBD1. V shed 0 bases, J shed 7 bases, and the junction held 4 bases outside the gene matches. The germline V gene encodes CDR1 SGHTA and CDR2 FQGNSA. There are 15 residues in the CDR3. The CDR3 DNA follows: TGTGCCAGCAGCTTAGCGACAGGGGTTGTCGGGGAGCTGTTTTTT. Protein product: CASSLATGVVGELFF.

This chain joins TRBV10-3 and TRBJ2-2, with 7 bases that match TRBD1. The CDR3 consists of 13 residues. Germline lookup yields CDR1 ENHRY and CDR2 SYGVKD. J was trimmed by 4 bases and V by 11 bases; bases with no gene match: 7. DNA of the CDR3: TGTGCCTCGAGACAGGGAGTCACCGGGGAGCTGTTTTTT. This encodes CASRQGVTGELFF.

The chain carries TRBV7-6 and TRBJ2-3; D is possibly TRBD2 (6 bases). V shed 2 bases and J shed 1 base, with 7 bases lying between them. Germline V CDR1 and CDR2: SGHVS, FNYEAQ. The length of the CDR3 is 14 residues. The CDR3 protein is CASSLTGGTDTQYF. CDR3 DNA: TGTGCCAGCAGCTTAACGGGGGGCACAGATACGCAGTATTTT.

On this clone: Its ends do not fully match the called genes, so a read error is possible. The J gene is TRBJ2-1, the V gene TRBV7-7; TRBD1 matches 9 bases. Germline V gene lookup returns CDR1 SSHAT and CDR2 FNYEAQ (reference sequence). The CDR3 is made up of 16 amino acids. CDR3 loop: CASSSSETGGYNEQFF. The CDR3 coding sequence is TGTGCTAGCAGCTCATCCGAGACAGGGGGTTACAATGAGCAGTTCTTC.

The V and J genes are TRBV7-9 and TRBJ1-2; 7 bases are a match to TRBD1. Germline lookup yields CDR1 SEHNR and CDR2 FQNEAQ (reference sequence). The CDR3 loop spans 16 amino acids. V lost 1 base to trimming and J lost 0 bases; unmatched junction nucleotides: 5. CDR3 DNA: TGTGCCAGCAGCTTAGTAGGGACAGAAGCTAACTATGGCTACACCTTC. This sequence encodes CASSLVGTEANYGYTF. Full variable domain (remainder filled in from reference TRBV7-9 and TRBJ1-2): DTGVSQNPRHKITKRGQNVTFRCDPISEHNRLYWYRQTLGQGPEFLTYFQNEAQLEKSRLLSDRFSAERPKGSFSTLEIQRTEQGDSAMYLCASSLVGTEANYGYTFGSGTRLTVV.

This rearrangement joins TRBV6-5 to TRBJ1-5, with 9 bases lining up with TRBD1. J gave up 2 bases and V 7 bases, and 6 bases lay outside the gene matches. This CDR3 spans 15 amino acids. Germline CDR1 reads MNHEY; CDR2 reads SVGAGI. The CDR3 spells CASKKTGGGNQPQHF. CDR3 sequence (DNA): TGTGCCAGCAAGAAGACAGGGGGAGGCAATCAGCCCCAGCATTTT.

This chain links TRBV11-2 with TRBJ2-7; 7 bases match TRBD2. This CDR3 comprises 15 residues. Germline CDR1 is SGHAT and CDR2 is FQNNGV. The V segment lost 1 base and the J segment 3 bases; nucleotides outside the gene matches: 6. This CDR3 is CASSLGLAAGYEQYF. Written as DNA, the CDR3 is TGTGCCAGCAGCTTAGGCCTAGCGGCCGGCTACGAGCAGTACTTC.

This chain's CDR3 is CASSPLGQNSNYGYTF. CDR3 coding DNA: TGTGCCAGCAGTCCACTAGGACAGAACTCTAACTATGGCTACACCTTC. The rearrangement uses TRBV28 and TRBJ1-2, with a weak D call TRBD1 (6 bases). The germline V gene encodes CDR1 MDHEN and CDR2 SYDVKM. The V end was cut by 5 bases, the J end by 0 bases, with 16 bases between. The CDR3 is made up of 16 amino acids.

This clone is a singleton in its sample. The sample holds other DNA sequences that translate to the same CDR3. This CDR3 is CASSRGLAGQETQYF. DNA of the CDR3: TGTGCCAGCAGCCGAGGACTGGCGGGCCAAGAGACCCAGTACTTC. This sequence joins TRBV6-5 and TRBJ2-5, with a possible D match to TRBD2 (5 bases). Germline V gives CDR1 MNHEY, CDR2 SVGAGI. V gave up 6 bases and J gave up 1 base, with 15 bases separating them. CDR3 length: 15 amino acids.

The table lists this clone with a count of one. The chain links TRBV29-1 to TRBJ1-2, with D uncertain. Germline CDR1 is SQVTM and CDR2 is ANQGSEA. The CDR3 is 13 amino acids. V lost 1 base, J lost 2 bases, and 8 bases lay in between. CDR3 coding DNA: TGCAGCGTTGAAGGCCGACTCAACTATGGCTACACCTTC. Protein product: CSVEGRLNYGYTF. Full variable domain (outside the CDR3, taken from reference TRBV29-1 and TRBJ1-2): SAVISQKPSRDICQRGTSLTIQCQVDSQVTMMFWYRQQPGQSLTLIATANQGSEATYESGFVIDKFPISRPNLTFSTLTVSNMSPEDSSIYLCSVEGRLNYGYTFGSGTRLTVV.

This chain links TRBV5-1 with TRBJ1-5, with D possibly matching TRBD1 (6 bases). There are 15 residues in the CDR3. Germline CDR1 is SGHRS and CDR2 is YFSETQ. V lost 0 bases to trimming and J lost 3 bases, with 10 bases between them. This CDR3 is CASSLDGQSNQPQHF. The CDR3 DNA reads TGCGCCAGCAGCTTGGATGGACAGTCCAATCAGCCCCAGCATTTT.

The J gene is TRBJ1-1, the V gene TRBV19; D is possibly TRBD1 (6 bases). Germline assignment: CDR1 LNHDA and CDR2 SQIVND (reference sequence). This CDR3 has 15 residues. Trimming shortened V by 1 base and J by 5 bases, and 14 bases separated the two germline ends. Here the CDR3 reads CASSIGGGRRTEAFF. DNA for the CDR3: TGTGCCAGTAGTATAGGCGGGGGGCGCCGGACTGAAGCTTTCTTT.